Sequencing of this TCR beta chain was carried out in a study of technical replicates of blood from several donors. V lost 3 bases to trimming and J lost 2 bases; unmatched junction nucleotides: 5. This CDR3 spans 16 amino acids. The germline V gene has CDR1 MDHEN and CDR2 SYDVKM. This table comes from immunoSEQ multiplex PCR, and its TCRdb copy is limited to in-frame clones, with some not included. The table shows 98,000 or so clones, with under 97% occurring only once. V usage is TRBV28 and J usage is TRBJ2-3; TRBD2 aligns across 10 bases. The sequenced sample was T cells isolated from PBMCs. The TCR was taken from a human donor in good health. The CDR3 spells CASSFLAGVFTDTQYF. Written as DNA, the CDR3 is TGTGCCAGCAGTTTCCTAGCGGGAGTCTTCACAGATACGCAGTATTTT.